Listed below are T cell receptor beta chains from one sample, sequenced in a study of blood T cell repertoires in COVID-19. Produced via immunoSEQ multiplex PCR; TCRdb's table is partial and in-frame only. The sample includes roughly 32,000 clones, roughly 91% seen only once; the top ten take about an eighth. Input material: peripheral blood. Every receptor here comes from a man in his 60s with active COVID-19. Each CDR3 is given with its conserved first and last residue. Fields, in order: D gene, V gene, J gene, clone size, CDR3 protein, CDR3 DNA. The D gene is left open where the match is weak. Clone sizes are given selectively: once, few, many, or a class where the clone is expanded.

NA	TRBV5-1	TRBJ2-1	NA	CASSLDRSTYNEQFF	TGCGCCAGCAGCTTGGACAGGAGCACCTACAATGAGCAGTTCTTC
NA	TRBV27	TRBJ1-3	few	CASRQVSSGNTIYF	TGTGCCAGTCGACAGGTTTCCTCTGGAAACACCATATATTTT
TRBD1	TRBV29-1	TRBJ1-2	NA	CSAERGQSDGYTF	TGCAGCGCGGAGAGGGGGCAGTCCGATGGCTACACCTTC
TRBD2	TRBV7-6	TRBJ2-3	NA	CASSLSSGMPSTDTQYF	TGTGCCAGCAGCTTATCTAGCGGGATGCCTAGCACAGATACGCAGTATTTT
NA	TRBV7-8	TRBJ2-2	once	CASSLIQGPGELFF	TGTGCCAGCAGCTTAATACAGGGCCCCGGGGAGCTGTTTTTT
NA	TRBV5-5	TRBJ2-2	NA	CASSLSWQTNTGELFF	TGTGCCAGCAGCTTGTCGTGGCAGACGAACACCGGGGAGCTGTTTTTT
NA	TRBV19	TRBJ2-2	NA	CASKWGRNTGELFF	TGTGCCAGTAAGTGGGGCCGAAACACCGGGGAGCTGTTTTTT
NA	TRBV11-2	TRBJ2-7	NA	CASSPVVRPRGQSYEQYF	TGTGCCAGCAGCCCCGTTGTCCGACCGAGGGGACAATCCTACGAGCAGTACTTC
NA	TRBV7-8	TRBJ2-7	NA	CAPRDTSYEQYF	TGTGCCCCCAGGGACACCTCCTACGAGCAGTACTTC
TRBD1	TRBV5-1	TRBJ2-5	NA	CASSKGQGALPETQYF	TGCGCCAGCAGCAAGGGACAGGGGGCGCTTCCGGAGACCCAGTACTTC
NA	TRBV2	TRBJ1-6	NA	CASSRYSSNSPLHF	TGTGCCAGCAGTCGTTATTCGAGTAATTCACCCCTCCACTTT
NA	TRBV29-1	TRBJ1-1	NA	CSGAVLGTEAFF	TGCAGCGGGGCAGTTTTGGGCACTGAAGCTTTCTTT
NA	TRBV19	TRBJ2-7	NA	CASSITGHSYEQYF	TGTGCCAGTAGTATCACAGGGCACTCCTACGAGCAGTACTTC
NA	TRBV12-3/TRBV12-4	TRBJ1-5	NA	CASSFKGEQPQHF	TGTGCCAGCAGTTTTAAGGGGGAACAGCCCCAGCATTTT
TRBD1	TRBV3-1/TRBV3-2	TRBJ1-1	NA	CASSQSGTGPKENTEAFF	TGTGCCAGCAGCCAATCCGGGACAGGGCCCAAAGAGAACACTGAAGCTTTCTTT
NA	TRBV19	TRBJ2-2	NA	CASSRTQNTGELFF	TGTGCCAGTAGCAGGACTCAAAACACCGGGGAGCTGTTTTTT
NA	TRBV4-2	TRBJ2-7	NA	CASSQETAGYEQYF	TGTGCCAGCAGCCAAGAAACGGCGGGGTACGAGCAGTACTTC
NA	TRBV18	TRBJ2-7	NA	CASSGTRGEQYF	TGTGCCAGCTCAGGAACGCGAGGGGAGCAGTACTTC
TRBD1	TRBV7-9	TRBJ2-7	once	CASSSGQGGSDEQYF	TGTGCCAGCAGCTCTGGACAGGGCGGGTCGGACGAGCAGTACTTC
TRBD2	TRBV30	TRBJ2-1	once	CAWSPLGGGTRGDEQFF	TGTGCCTGGAGTCCTCTCGGGGGAGGGACGAGAGGTGATGAGCAGTTCTTC
TRBD1	TRBV7-9	TRBJ1-1	NA	CASSTPTGEDTEAFF	TGTGCCAGCAGCACCCCAACAGGGGAGGACACTGAAGCTTTCTTT
NA	TRBV5-1	TRBJ2-7	NA	CASSLARTDISYEQYF	TGCGCCAGCAGCTTGGCGCGGACAGACATCTCCTACGAGCAGTACTTC
NA	TRBV3-1/TRBV3-2	TRBJ1-5	NA	CASSQVQSNQPQHF	TGTGCCAGCAGCCAAGTGCAGAGCAATCAGCCCCAGCATTTT
NA	TRBV5-5	TRBJ1-3	NA	CASSTKAGSGNTIYF	TGTGCCAGCAGCACTAAGGCTGGGTCTGGAAACACCATATATTTT
NA	TRBV3-1/TRBV3-2	TRBJ2-5	NA	CASSHGGLAEETQYF	TGTGCCAGCAGCCATGGTGGGCTAGCAGAAGAGACCCAGTACTTC
NA	TRBV5-1	TRBJ1-2	NA	CASSLQSPAYGYTF	TGCGCCAGCAGCTTGCAGTCCCCTGCCTATGGCTACACCTTC
TRBD2	TRBV6-2/TRBV6-3	TRBJ2-1	NA	CASSYSFAGGGDEQFF	TGTGCCAGCAGTTACTCTTTTGCGGGGGGGGGCGATGAGCAGTTCTTC
NA	TRBV19	TRBJ1-5	NA	CASSIEGVSNQPQHF	TGTGCCAGTAGTATAGAAGGGGTGAGCAATCAGCCCCAGCATTTT
TRBD2	TRBV7-2	TRBJ2-3	NA	CASSLGVAGDPADTQYF	TGTGCCAGCAGCTTAGGAGTAGCGGGGGACCCTGCGGATACGCAGTATTTT
TRBD2	TRBV11-2	TRBJ2-3	NA	CASSFVLAGGSDTQYF	TGTGCCAGCAGCTTCGTACTAGCGGGGGGATCAGATACGCAGTATTTT
TRBD1	TRBV15	TRBJ1-5	NA	CATSTRQGGNQPQHF	TGTGCCACCAGCACGAGACAGGGGGGCAATCAGCCCCAGCATTTT
TRBD1	TRBV15	TRBJ2-7	NA	CATSKARLTGRYEQYF	TGTGCCACCAGCAAAGCCCGATTGACAGGGCGCTACGAGCAGTACTTC
NA	TRBV5-1	TRBJ2-3	NA	CASSLAGQSSTDTQYF	TGCGCCAGCAGCTTGGCCGGACAGTCTAGCACAGATACGCAGTATTTT
NA	TRBV2	TRBJ1-2	NA	CASSEGGRSGGYTF	TGTGCCAGCAGTGAAGGGGGCAGGTCGGGTGGCTACACCTTC
NA	TRBV4-2	TRBJ1-2	NA	CASSQGRGGRYGYTF	TGTGCCAGCAGCCAAGGGAGGGGTGGACGCTATGGCTACACCTTC
NA	TRBV7-2	TRBJ2-7	NA	CASSLPSAHEQYF	TGTGCCAGCAGCTTGCCCAGTGCCCACGAGCAGTACTTC
TRBD1	TRBV27	TRBJ1-1	NA	CASSLTGDTEAFF	TGTGCCAGCAGTTTGACAGGGGACACTGAAGCTTTCTTT
TRBD1	TRBV5-6	TRBJ2-7	NA	CASSWGQGEYEQYF	TGTGCCAGCAGCTGGGGACAGGGGGAGTACGAGCAGTACTTC
TRBD1	TRBV5-6	TRBJ2-5	NA	CASGGTGVTTQYF	TGTGCCAGCGGGGGGACAGGGGTGACGACCCAGTACTTC
TRBD1	TRBV6-5	TRBJ2-7	NA	CASSRDRDGEQYF	TGTGCCAGCAGCCGGGACAGGGATGGCGAGCAGTACTTC
TRBD1	TRBV19	TRBJ1-1	once	CASSISPGGTEAFF	TGTGCCAGTAGTATATCGCCAGGGGGCACTGAAGCTTTCTTT
TRBD1	TRBV2	TRBJ1-5	NA	CASSQETGNQPQHF	TGTGCCAGCAGCCAGGAGACAGGGAATCAGCCCCAGCATTTT
NA	TRBV6-2/TRBV6-3	TRBJ2-1	NA	CASSYPLGPLSYNEQFF	TGTGCCAGCAGTTACCCCCTGGGGCCGCTCTCCTACAATGAGCAGTTCTTC
NA	TRBV7-8	TRBJ2-7	few	CASSFLEYEQYF	TGTGCCAGCAGCTTTTTGGAGTACGAGCAGTACTTC
NA	TRBV4-3	TRBJ1-2	NA	CASSQDSSGFNGYTF	TGCGCCAGCAGCCAAGATTCTTCAGGATTTAATGGCTACACCTTC
TRBD2	TRBV11-2	TRBJ2-1	NA	CASSLRTSAGGYNEQFF	TGTGCCAGCAGCCTCCGGACTAGCGCGGGGGGATACAATGAGCAGTTCTTC
TRBD1	TRBV27	TRBJ2-7	NA	CASSFARTGGSGEQYF	TGTGCCAGCAGTTTTGCCCGGACAGGGGGCTCGGGGGAGCAGTACTTC
NA	TRBV6-5	TRBJ2-7	NA	CASSYSGRYEQYF	TGTGCCAGCAGTTACTCGGGCAGATACGAGCAGTACTTC
TRBD1	TRBV27	TRBJ2-7	NA	CASRRGTGRSYEQYF	TGTGCCAGCAGGAGGGGGACAGGGAGGTCCTACGAGCAGTACTTC
TRBD1	TRBV5-1	TRBJ2-5	NA	CATSPTGQETQYF	TGCGCCACCTCGCCGACAGGGCAAGAGACCCAGTACTTC